A selection of T cell receptor beta chains follows, all from one sample in a study of blood T cell repertoires in COVID-19. Profiling relied on immunoSEQ multiplex PCR, and the TCRdb table lists in-frame clones only, not all of them. The sample lists about 250,000 clones, roughly 83% occurring once. The sample comprised peripheral blood. Receptor source: an elderly man with acute or convalescent COVID-19. Both conserved end residues are trimmed from each CDR3.

>TRBV28
ASSYHQAGSPLH
>TRBV25-1
ASGAGFSYEQY
>TRBV18
ASSPLQGYEQY
>TRBV5-1
ASTSGTGTDTQY
>TRBV9
ASSLQGASYEQY
>TRBV7-9
ASSLQNSPLH
>TRBV6-5
ASSYATGTNYGYT
>TRBV18
ASSPRLAGDNEQF
>TRBV12-5
ASGLGTSGRVQETQY
>TRBV7-2
ASSLGRVYEQY
>TRBV15
ATRRRENTEAF
>TRBV24-1
ATSDGGDYGYT
>TRBV19
ASNSARKGGRYQPQH
>TRBV5-1
ASSPDTREKLF
>TRBV6-5
ASRPRQGGNQPQH
>TRBV10-3
AISEGPQRSYEQY
>TRBV5-1
ASSRTGNYGYT
>TRBV5-1
ASSPGLYNEQF
>TRBV24-1
ATSGTGDRVYEQY
>TRBV5-4
ASSLEGNHNSPLH
>TRBV5-1
ASSPGGTNGQPQH
>TRBV19
ASSFRQSKDTIY
>TRBV3-1/TRBV3-2
ASSPGTSGLEQF
>TRBV24-1
ATSDLPGLAGSSTDTQY
>TRBV11-3
ASSSTGVSEQY
>TRBV28
ASSLYGYGYT
>TRBV11-2
ASSRRNSGTADTQY
>TRBV7-2
ASSVMGARAKNIQY